This TCR beta chain was identified during a study of cytomegalovirus exposure and HLA in healthy donors. Amplification used 60 Vbeta primers and 13 Jbeta primers. Clones were read by immunoSEQ multiplex PCR, and TCRdb kept only the in-frame ones, dropping some. Among 250,000 to 350,000 clones listed, about 90% were seen once. General study results and limits: As was reported, the HLA-A and HLA-B alleles of most subjects were accurately predicted from TCR beta sequences. Most TCR sequences were uncommon, yet certain public TCRs appeared in many donors.

CDR1 and CDR2 (germline): KGHSH, LQKENI. The CDR3 is made up of 16 amino acids. J gave up 3 bases and V 4 bases, and 7 bases lay outside the gene matches. A remark on this clone: The antigen is unknown.

Sequencing used PBMCs. The TCR comes from a woman younger than 35 in good health and CMV-seronegative. This chain uses TRBV18 with TRBJ1-5; 9 nucleotides line up with TRBD1. The CDR3 DNA follows: TGTGCCAGCTCACTGATCCGGGACAGGGACAATCAGCCCCAGCATTTT. The encoded protein is CASSLIRDRDNQPQHF.